The 19 T cell receptor beta chains below come from one sample, sequenced in a study of T-cell reconstitution after alpha-beta-depleted transplantation in children. TCRbeta library construction was performed incorporating unique molecular identifiers. A single record per CDR3 protein comes from TCRdb applying MiXCR to the PCR reads. The table records about 16,000 distinct CDR3 sequences, 4.5% to 6% of them present only once. The specimen comprised PBMCs, sampled before TCRalphabeta/CD19-depleted stem cell transplant. Receptors were obtained from a boy aged 5-17 years with acute lymphoblastic leukemia, due to receive a stem cell transplant.

This clonotype showed up many times. V and J are TRBV5-1 and TRBJ1-2; no reliable D call. Trimming removed 2 bases from V and 5 bases from J, with 10 bases in between. Germline CDR1 SGHRS, CDR2 YFSETQ. The CDR3 extends over 13 amino acids. CDR3 amino acids: CASSFGDRYGYTF. The CDR3, as DNA: TGCGCCAGCAGCTTCGGGGATCGGTATGGCTACACCTTC. The whole variable domain, remainder taken from reference TRBV5-1 and TRBJ1-2, is KAGVTQTPRYLIKTRGQQVTLSCSPISGHRSVSWYQQTPGQGLQFLFEYFSETQRNKGNFPGRFSGRQFSNSRSEMNVSTLELGDSALYLCASSFGDRYGYTFGSGTRLTVV.

This sequence joins TRBV7-6 and TRBJ2-7; D is possibly TRBD1 (5 bases). Germline V gives CDR1 SGHVS, CDR2 FNYEAQ. This CDR3 has 14 residues. The V end was cut by 1 base, the J end by 0 bases, with 7 bases between. CDR3 protein: CASSLEDSSYEQYF. Written as DNA, the CDR3 is TGTGCCAGCAGCTTAGAAGACAGCTCCTACGAGCAGTACTTC.

The sample holds many counts of this clonotype. The genes are TRBV18 and TRBJ2-7; 7 bases fit TRBD2. V lost 3 bases to trimming and J lost 4 bases; unmatched junction nucleotides: 3. Germline CDR1 is KGHSH and CDR2 is LQKENI. CDR3 length: 13 amino acids. The CDR3 is CASSPGTIYEQYF. As DNA, the CDR3 is TGTGCCAGCTCACCTGGGACTATTTACGAGCAGTACTTC.

There are a few counts of this clonotype. This chain joins TRBV6-5 and TRBJ1-2; D remains ambiguous. V was pared by 2 bases and J by 7 bases, with 11 bases between. The V gene's germline CDR1 is MNHEY and CDR2 SVGAGI. The CDR3 is made up of 13 amino acids. The CDR3 reads CASSYGTSAGYTF. The CDR3 DNA follows: TGTGCCAGCAGTTACGGAACTTCGGCTGGCTACACCTTC.

This clonotype was found many times. The rearrangement joins TRBV27 to TRBJ2-2, with D unresolved. The length of the CDR3 is 14 residues. The V end was cut by 0 bases, the J end by 4 bases, with 6 bases between. Germline CDR1 and CDR2: MNHEY and SMNVEV (reference sequence). The CDR3 nucleotides read TGTGCCAGCAGTTTATCCCGCAGCACCGGGGAGCTGTTTTTT. It translates to CASSLSRSTGELFF.

This clonotype was detected many times. This rearrangement joins TRBV11-2 to TRBJ1-1; 7 nucleotides align to TRBD1. V lost 6 bases to trimming and J lost 3 bases; unmatched junction nucleotides: 10. Per the germline V gene, CDR1 is SGHAT and CDR2 is FQNNGV. The CDR3 totals 15 residues. The CDR3 DNA reads as TGTGCCAGCAGTTTAAGACAGGGTACGGACACTGAAGCTTTCTTT. It yields the protein CASSLRQGTDTEAFF.

Many counts were recorded for this clonotype. This sequence joins TRBV4-2 and TRBJ1-5, with a tentative D call TRBD1 (6 bases). Germline CDR1 LGHNA, CDR2 YNFKEQ. The CDR3 consists of 15 residues. V lost 3 bases to trimming and J lost 7 bases, with 16 bases between them. The CDR3 loop reads CASSQSVQGLQPQHF. The CDR3, as DNA: TGTGCCAGCAGCCAGTCTGTCCAGGGGTTACAGCCCCAGCATTTT.

This clonotype was counted at least ten times. V is TRBV20-1 and J is TRBJ2-1; 7 bases map to TRBD2. Germline lookup yields CDR1 DFQATT and CDR2 SNEGSKA (reference sequence). CDR3 length: 15 residues. Trimming cost V 6 bases and J 8 bases; bases outside gene matches: 16. The DNA for the CDR3 is TGCAGTGCGAGGGGATGGGAGGGGTTGGGGGATGAGCAGTTCTTC. This sequence encodes CSARGWEGLGDEQFF.

This clonotype was observed at least ten times. The chain has TRBV19 and TRBJ1-1, with D unclear. This CDR3 is built from 15 residues. V lost 5 bases, J lost 4 bases, and 17 bases lay in between. Germline-derived CDR1 and CDR2 are LNHDA and SQIVND (reference sequence). DNA of the CDR3: TGTGCCAGTAGTGTCGTGATCCCGCGGGGCACTGAAGCTTTCTTT. Translated: CASSVVIPRGTEAFF. The full variable domain, with the rest looked up from reference TRBV19 and TRBJ1-1, is DGGITQSPKYLFRKEGQNVTLSCEQNLNHDAMYWYRQDPGQGLRLIYYSQIVNDFQKGDIAEGYSVSREKKESFPLTVTSAQKNPTAFYLCASSVVIPRGTEAFFGQGTRLTVV.

At least ten counts were recorded for this clonotype. The chain is built from TRBV28 and TRBJ2-5; D remains unclear. This CDR3 is built from 10 residues. V was clipped by 8 bases and J by 7 bases, with 8 bases between them. Germline assignment: CDR1 MDHEN and CDR2 SYDVKM. The CDR3 region has the DNA TGTGCCAGCGGTACCAGGACCCAGTACTTC. Translated: CASGTRTQYF.

This clonotype was seen repeatedly, ten times or more. The chain combines TRBV19 with TRBJ2-2, with a tentative D call TRBD1 (5 bases). Trimming removed 2 bases at V and 4 bases at J, with 11 bases between. CDR1 LNHDA and CDR2 SQIVND come from the germline V gene (reference sequence). The CDR3 spans 15 residues. The CDR3 DNA follows: TGTGCCAGTAGTATAATAGGGGTTCGCACCGGGGAGCTGTTTTTT. Its protein product is CASSIIGVRTGELFF.

This clonotype was detected many times. The rearrangement uses TRBV20-1 and TRBJ2-3; D is possibly TRBD2 (6 bases). The V end lost 5 bases, the J end lost 1 base, and 13 bases lay between the germline ends. Germline CDR1 reads DFQATT; CDR2 reads SNEGSKA (reference sequence). The CDR3 has 14 residues. The CDR3 region has the DNA TGCAGTGCTGGACGGGGGAGAGGCACAGATACGCAGTATTTT. The encoded protein is CSAGRGRGTDTQYF.

This clonotype was seen repeatedly, ten times or more. V is TRBV6-1 and J is TRBJ1-5; D remains unclear. Germline V CDR1 and CDR2: MNHNS, SASEGT. This CDR3 comprises 12 residues. Trimming stripped 5 bases from V and 5 bases from J, with 7 bases between. The CDR3 loop reads CASSFDYQPQHF. In DNA form, the CDR3 reads TGTGCCAGCAGTTTCGATTATCAGCCCCAGCATTTT.

This clonotype was counted at least ten times. The chain couples TRBV20-1 to TRBJ2-5, with TRBD1 matching 11 bases. This CDR3 is built from 17 residues. The germline gives CDR1 DFQATT, CDR2 SNEGSKA (reference sequence). Trimming at V came to 0 bases and at J to 5 bases, leaving 11 bases not matched to a gene. The CDR3 here is CSARDPFGQGAVETQYF. The CDR3 DNA is TGCAGTGCTAGAGATCCTTTTGGACAGGGGGCCGTTGAGACCCAGTACTTC.

The chain has TRBV24-1 and TRBJ2-3; no definite D call. The V gene lost 3 bases and the J gene lost 0 bases, with 9 bases spanning the gap. The CDR3 spans 15 residues. Per the germline V gene, CDR1 is KGHDR and CDR2 is SFDVKD. The CDR3 bases are TGTGCCACCAGTGATCCGAACAGAAGCACAGATACGCAGTATTTT. Protein product: CATSDPNRSTDTQYF.

The CDR3 coding sequence is TGTGCCAGTAGACAGGACAGGGCTAATGAAAAACTGTTTTTT. Amino acid sequence: CASRQDRANEKLFF. The chain links TRBV19 to TRBJ1-4; 8 nucleotides match TRBD1. The CDR3 runs to 14 residues. Germline trimming cut 6 bases from V and 3 bases from J; bases unmatched to any gene: 3. Germline V gene data show CDR1 as LNHDA and CDR2 as SQIVND (reference sequence).

This clonotype came up many times. The chain recombines TRBV18 with TRBJ1-1; possible D gene TRBD1, 6 bases. Germline loops: CDR1 KGHSH, CDR2 LQKENI. The CDR3 runs 13 residues. Trimming cost V 6 bases and J 1 base, with 9 bases left between them. Here the CDR3 reads CASSQGQNTEAFF. CDR3 coding DNA: TGTGCCAGCTCGCAGGGACAGAACACTGAAGCTTTCTTT.

This clonotype was seen many times. This chain joins TRBV5-1 and TRBJ1-3; no clear D. V lost 0 bases, J lost 0 bases, and 7 bases lay in between. Germline V gives CDR1 SGHRS, CDR2 YFSETQ. There are 15 residues in the CDR3. The CDR3, as DNA: TGCGCCAGCAGCTTGGGATGGACCTCTGGAAACACCATATATTTT. It yields the protein CASSLGWTSGNTIYF.

This clonotype came up many times. The chain uses TRBV12-3 or TRBV12-4 and TRBJ2-1; 7 bases agree with TRBD2. The CDR3 length is 15 residues. Trimming removed 2 bases from V and 5 bases from J; junction bases left unmatched: 6. The CDR3 nucleotides read TGTGCCAGCAGTTTACGGCTAGCGGCTAACAATGAGCAGTTCTTC. This codes for CASSLRLAANNEQFF.